Presented here are 25 T cell receptor beta chains from one specimen sequenced in a study of identical twins (dated by TCRdb to 2016 to 2018). Receptors were amplified or captured by 5' RACE. For sequencing, an Illumina HiSeq 2000 was employed. TCRdb redid the processing of the public reads, applying fastp at Q25 and MiXCR, and retained in-frame beta chains. Each entry is one CDR3 protein sequence, shown with its most common DNA and genes. The sample yields 540,000 or so distinct CDR3 sequences; under 25% were counted once. The ten largest clonotypes hold approximately 0.48% of the sample. These data are also associated with another study on yellow fever vaccine responses in identical twins.

The sample comprised CD4+ T cells sorted from blood. The receptors come from a woman aged 18-29 years in good health.

The V call is TRBV20-1, the J call TRBJ2-3, with 9 bases that match TRBD1. After removal of 6 bases from V and 6 bases from J, the junction contained 13 bases not matched to a gene. The CDR3 has 15 residues. Looked up from germline, CDR1 is DFQATT and CDR2 is SNEGSKA (reference sequence). The CDR3 DNA reads as TGCAGTGCCGTTCGCGGGGACAGGGATACTGATACGCAGTATTTT. It specifies CSAVRGDRDTDTQYF.

The table lists this clonotype with a few counts. The CDR3 is CASSEAGPGANVLTF. CDR3 nucleotide sequence: TGCGCCAGCAGTGAGGCGGGGCCTGGGGCCAACGTCCTGACTTTC. The rearrangement uses TRBV10-2 and TRBJ2-6; perhaps TRBD2 as D (6 bases). The germline V and J ends were trimmed by 2 bases and 2 bases, with 7 bases remaining between them. The CDR3 covers 15 residues. Germline CDR1 reads WSHSY; CDR2 reads SAAADI.

The V and J genes are TRBV5-1 and TRBJ2-3; 13 bases are shared with TRBD2. The J segment lost 6 bases and the V segment lost 8 bases, leaving 12 bases of the junction unmatched. Germline CDR1 reads SGHRS; CDR2 reads YFSETQ. CDR3 length equals 16 residues. The CDR3 DNA is TGCGCCAGAGGAACTAGCGGGAGGGCCTTGAGGGATACGCAGTATTTT. Amino acid sequence: CARGTSGRALRDTQYF.

With regard to this clonotype: One junction end disagrees with the germline gene, perhaps due to a read error. The chain uses TRBV20-1 and TRBJ2-1, with TRBD2 identical over 12 bases. CDR1 and CDR2 from the germline V gene are DFQATT and SNEGSKA (reference sequence). The CDR3 consists of 13 residues. The CDR3 nucleotides are TGCAGTGCTAGAGATGCTCGTCTAGCGGGAGGGCCCTTC. It yields the protein CSARDARLAGGPF.

This chain joins TRBV19 and TRBJ2-1, with a possible D match to TRBD2 (5 bases). V dropped 5 bases and J dropped 1 base, with 12 bases sitting between them. CDR1 and CDR2 (germline): LNHDA, SQIVND (reference sequence). The CDR3 consists of 15 residues. The CDR3 bases are TGTGCCAGTAGTCTGACCGGGATATCCTACAATGAGCAGTTCTTC. It codes for CASSLTGISYNEQFF.

This clonotype has more than one count but fewer than ten. The genes are TRBV10-3 and TRBJ2-1; TRBD1 or TRBD2 may be the D gene (5 bases each). The V gene's germline CDR1 is ENHRY and CDR2 SYGVKD. Trimming pared 6 bases from V and 4 bases from J, leaving 10 bases between. The CDR3 loop spans 13 amino acids. The CDR3 DNA reads as TGTGCCATCAGGGGGGACCCATACAATGAGCAGTTCTTC. It codes for CAIRGDPYNEQFF.

In its sample, this clonotype was seen a few times. The CDR3 spells CASYRGLDTEAFF. The CDR3, as DNA: TGTGCCAGCTACAGGGGATTGGACACTGAAGCTTTCTTT. This sequence joins TRBV12-3 or TRBV12-4 and TRBJ1-1, with 7 bases identical to TRBD1. The junction had 6 bases not matched to a gene; V was cut back by 8 bases and J by 3 bases. This CDR3 spans 13 amino acids.

A remark on this clonotype: The junction departs from germline at one end; a sequencing error may be responsible. The chain recombines TRBV9 with TRBJ2-5; D is uncertain. The length of the CDR3 is 13 residues. Germline assignment: CDR1 SGDLS and CDR2 YYNGEE. CDR3 in amino acids: CASSVGLQGTQYF. CDR3 coding DNA: TGTGCCAGCAGCGTAGGACTCCAAGGGACCCAGTACTTC.

V and J are TRBV10-3 and TRBJ1-4; unclear D gene. This CDR3 has 13 residues. V shed 5 bases and J shed 8 bases, with 12 bases lying between them. Germline V gene sequence: CDR1 ENHRY, CDR2 SYGVKD. The CDR3 nucleotides are TGTGCCATCAGTTCCAGCTTGGGGGAAAAACTGTTTTTT. Translation gives CAISSSLGEKLFF.

This rearrangement joins TRBV9 to TRBJ2-1, with D unclear. The CDR3 spans 15 residues. CDR1 and CDR2 (germline): SGDLS, YYNGEE. Trimming removed 0 bases at V and 9 bases at J, with 16 bases between. The CDR3 DNA is TGTGCCAGCAGCGTAGCGTCCCAGCTGGACGGTGAGCAGTTCTTC. It encodes CASSVASQLDGEQFF. The full variable domain, in which reference TRBV9 and TRBJ2-1 provide the parts outside the CDR3, is DSGVTQTPKHLITATGQRVTLRCSPRSGDLSVYWYQQSLDQGLQFLIQYYNGEERAKGNILERFSAQQFPDLHSELNLSSLELGDSALYFCASSVASQLDGEQFFGPGTRLTVL.

This clonotype was counted between two and nine times. This sequence joins TRBV7-2 and TRBJ2-3, with 8 bases matching TRBD2. Germline assignment: CDR1 SGHTA and CDR2 FQGNSA. J lost 6 bases, V lost 3 bases, and 11 bases had no gene match. This CDR3 has 16 amino acids. The CDR3 sequence is CASSFRSVSGEDTQYF. The CDR3 bases are TGTGCCAGCAGCTTCCGCTCGGTTAGCGGGGAGGATACGCAGTATTTT. The full variable domain, rest sourced from reference TRBV7-2 and TRBJ2-3, is GAGVSQSPSNKVTEKGKDVELRCDPISGHTALYWYRQSLGQGLEFLIYFQGNSAPDKSGLPSDRFSAERTGGSVSTLTIQRTQQEDSAVYLCASSFRSVSGEDTQYFGPGTRLTVL.

This clonotype has a single count. Mismatch with germline at one junction end may stem from a read error. The chain has TRBV7-6 and TRBJ2-1, with a weak D call TRBD2 (5 bases). CDR1 SGHVS and CDR2 FNYEAQ come from the germline V gene. The CDR3 length is 12 residues. Here the CDR3 reads CASSLAGFEQFF. DNA for the CDR3: TGTGCCAGCAGCCTAGCTGGTTTTGAGCAGTTCTTC. Looking up the rest from reference TRBV7-6 and TRBJ2-1 gives the full variable domain: GAGVSQSPRYKVTKRGQDVALRCDPISGHVSLYWYRQALGQGPEFLTYFNYEAQQDKSGLPNDRFSAERPEGSISTLTIQRTEQRDSAMYRCASSLAGFEQFFGPGTRLTVL.

This clonotype was observed a handful of times. The chain employs TRBV20-1 and TRBJ2-1, with a tentative D call TRBD2 (5 bases). Germline V gene sequence: CDR1 DFQATT, CDR2 SNEGSKA (reference sequence). Between the trimmed V and J ends, which lost 3 bases and 9 bases, there was a span of 15 bases. The CDR3 runs to 13 residues. CDR3 coding DNA: TGCAGTGCTAGTCGAGGGTTGGTAGGTGAGCAGTTCTTC. Encoded protein: CSASRGLVGEQFF.

The chain couples TRBV20-1 to TRBJ1-1; D call uncertain. CDR1 DFQATT and CDR2 SNEGSKA come from the germline V gene (reference sequence). The CDR3 consists of 11 residues. V was clipped by 6 bases and J by 1 base, with 6 bases between them. CDR3 nucleotide sequence: TGCAGTGCGTGGCGGAACACTGAAGCTTTCTTT. Its protein is CSAWRNTEAFF.

In this sample, this clonotype turned up a few times. The gene calls are TRBV5-1 and TRBJ2-1, with D possibly matching TRBD1 (5 bases). The CDR3 is 17 amino acids. V was pared by 0 bases and J by 1 base, with 14 bases between. Germline V gene sequence: CDR1 SGHRS, CDR2 YFSETQ. The CDR3 DNA is TGCGCCAGCAGCTTGGGTAAACAGGACCGATCCTACAATGAGCAGTTCTTC. It yields the protein CASSLGKQDRSYNEQFF.

This clonotype occurred a few times. This chain links TRBV6-2 or TRBV6-3 with TRBJ1-2; the match to TRBD1 covers 8 bases. The germline CDR1 and CDR2 sequences are MNHEY and SVGEGT. The junction had 4 bases not matched to a gene; V was cut back by 6 bases and J by 1 base. There are 14 residues in the CDR3. CDR3 protein: CASSKQGVNYGYTF. The CDR3 DNA reads as TGTGCCAGCAGCAAACAGGGGGTTAACTATGGCTACACCTTC.

This chain connects TRBV11-3 to TRBJ2-3, with D hard to call. Trimming removed 6 bases from V and 5 bases from J, with 6 bases in between. From germline, CDR1 is SGHNT and CDR2 YENEEA. CDR3 length: 11 residues. Here the CDR3 DNA reads TGTGCCAGCAGGATAGGAGATACGCAGTATTTT. The encoded protein is CASRIGDTQYF.

The chain recombines TRBV14 with TRBJ2-7; no clear D. CDR1 is SGHDN, CDR2 FVKESK, per germline. Trimming removed 1 base from V and 3 bases from J, with 1 base in between. CDR3 length: 11 residues. This CDR3 is CASSQVYEQYF. Written as DNA, the CDR3 is TGTGCCAGCAGCCAAGTCTACGAGCAGTACTTC.

This chain connects TRBV5-1 to TRBJ2-3, with unresolved D. Trimming stripped 4 bases from V and 0 bases from J, with 15 bases between. CDR1 and CDR2 (germline): SGHRS, YFSETQ. The CDR3 has 16 amino acids. CDR3 coding DNA: TGCGCCAGCAGCCCGCCGAGTTTCTCTAGCACAGATACGCAGTATTTT. It is translated as CASSPPSFSSTDTQYF.

This clonotype was picked up a small number of times. The chain joins TRBV7-2 to TRBJ2-1, with unresolved D. Germline CDR1 reads SGHTA; CDR2 reads FQGNSA. V was trimmed by 3 bases and J by 0 bases, leaving 9 bases between them. The CDR3 consists of 15 residues. The CDR3 DNA reads as TGTGCCAGCAGCTTTAGCAGCAGCTCCTACAATGAGCAGTTCTTC. Protein: CASSFSSSSYNEQFF.

In this sample, this clonotype turned up a few times. V usage is TRBV6-5 and J usage is TRBJ2-7; 9 nucleotides match TRBD2. This CDR3 is 18 amino acids long. After removal of 2 bases from V and 4 bases from J, the junction contained 15 bases not matched to a gene. Germline lookup yields CDR1 MNHEY and CDR2 SVGAGI. In nucleotides, the CDR3 is TGTGCCAGCAGTTACCACTCACCCCTTAGCGGGAGTAGGTACGAGCAGTACTTC. Amino acid sequence: CASSYHSPLSGSRYEQYF.

This clonotype was observed a handful of times. V gene TRBV12-3 or TRBV12-4 combines with J gene TRBJ2-3; perhaps D is TRBD1 or TRBD2 (6 bases each). The CDR3 spans 15 residues. Trimming left V 6 bases short and J 4 bases short, with 17 bases between. For the CDR3, the DNA is TGTGCCAGCAGGACAGACCAAGGGGGGTCAGATACGCAGTATTTT. Protein sequence: CASRTDQGGSDTQYF.

This clonotype turned up a few times. The rearrangement links TRBV10-3 to TRBJ2-5; D call uncertain. The V gene lost 0 bases and the J gene lost 3 bases, with 11 bases spanning the gap. The CDR3 covers 15 residues. Germline V lookup: CDR1 ENHRY, CDR2 SYGVKD. Here the CDR3 DNA reads TGTGCCATCAGTGAGTCGAAGCGTACGGAAGAGACCCAGTACTTC. This codes for CAISESKRTEETQYF.

This clonotype turned up a few times. CDR3 coding DNA: TGCGCCAGCAGCCTGACAGGGCTTACTGAAGCTTTCTTT. Amino acid sequence: CASSLTGLTEAFF. The rearrangement joins TRBV5-1 to TRBJ1-1, with 7 bases identical to TRBD1. The length of the CDR3 is 13 residues. Germline lookup yields CDR1 SGHRS and CDR2 YFSETQ. V lost 4 bases and J lost 5; bases outside the gene matches: 5. The entire variable domain, with the rest obtained from reference TRBV5-1 and TRBJ1-1, is as follows: KAGVTQTPRYLIKTRGQQVTLSCSPISGHRSVSWYQQTPGQGLQFLFEYFSETQRNKGNFPGRFSGRQFSNSRSEMNVSTLELGDSALYLCASSLTGLTEAFFGQGTRLTVV.

The rearrangement links TRBV11-1 to TRBJ2-1; D perhaps matches TRBD2 (6 bases). The CDR3 length is 18 residues. Germline V gene data show CDR1 as SGHAT and CDR2 as FQDESV (reference sequence). The V end was cut by 5 bases, the J end by 0 bases, with 20 bases between. The CDR3 loop is CASSPRDSLFGSYNEQFF. In DNA, the CDR3 is TGTGCCAGCAGCCCCCGGGACTCCCTCTTCGGCTCCTACAATGAGCAGTTCTTC.